This T cell receptor beta chain derives from a study of cytomegalovirus exposure and HLA in healthy donors. As to this clone: Antigen unknown.

CDR3 size: 15 residues. CDR1 is MNHEY and CDR2 is SMNVEV in the germline V gene (reference sequence). The V gene lost 8 bases and the J gene lost 10 bases, with 21 bases spanning the gap. The PCR was carried out with 60 Vbeta primers and 13 Jbeta primers. Original processing notes: Counted up in a later analysis, unique TCR beta chains came to around 80 million, with around 9.9 million shared. Sequencing was performed with immunoSEQ multiplex PCR; in TCRdb, only in-frame clones are kept and a portion is missing. V and J calls and clone size are those listed in that table; D and trimming were worked out from the DNA. The sample contains about 98,000 clones, more than 70% of which appear only once. Donors sampled were nominally healthy, though unrecorded immune exposures were likely. Findings and limits, study-wide: The records held CMV serostatus as the only immune exposure information. The listing of fewer than 200 TCR beta chains classed them as cytomegalovirus-associated.

The sequenced material came from PBMCs. The chain uses TRBV27 and TRBJ1-6; no clear D gene. The receptor's source is a man between 18 and 35 years old in good health and CMV-seropositive. In nucleotides, the CDR3 is TGTGCCAGCGCCCCGCGGGGAGGGCGCGGGTCACCCCTCCACTTT. Translating gives CASAPRGGRGSPLHF.